This paragraph covers one TCR beta chain sequence. Its matching antigen is unknown. This sample is part of a study of shared clonotypes between healthy human individuals. Study results and limitations: Large sequencing depth failed to make sorted-subset sequencing complete, rarefaction showed. The genetic and exposure-history diversity represented was limited by few donors.

Execution of the assay was at deep level. Assay used: immunoSEQ multiplex PCR; TCRdb lists only in-frame clones, some missing. Of just over 2,000,000 clones listed, 85% to 95% are singletons. The CDR3 consists of 12 residues. The receptor was isolated from a man between 18 and 29 years old in good health. This chain connects TRBV21-1 to TRBJ1-1. TRBV21-1 is assigned pseudogene status. Sequenced: naive CD4+ T cells sorted from blood. Sample subset: CD45RA+ positively selected. CDR3 amino acids: CASEGGSAEAFF. The CDR3 DNA sequence: TGTGCCAGCGAGGGAGGATCAGCTGAAGCTTTCTTT.